This TCR beta chain was retrieved from a study of shared clonotypes between healthy human individuals. Study as a whole: The plates for each donor numbered three CD4 naive, three CD4 memory, two CD8 naive and one CD8 memory. Study observations and caveats: Sorted-subset sequencing was shown by rarefaction to be incomplete despite large depth.

Participating donors were healthy, HIV-negative adults free of recent acute infections or vaccinations. Libraries were prepared by immunoSEQ multiplex PCR; TCRdb keeps only in-frame clonotypes and omits some of them. The profile shows 2 million to 3 million clones, more than 85% of them singletons. Germline CDR1 and CDR2: SEHNR and FQNEAQ (reference sequence). This CDR3 has 14 residues. Trimming removed 8 bases at V and 0 bases at J, with 13 bases between. As for this clone: Its specificity is unknown.

This TCR was sampled from a man younger than 35 in good health. Some clones in this sample may be carry-over from other donors' samples. The material sequenced was naive CD4+ T cells from PBMCs. This sample's subset: CD45RA+ positively selected. V usage is TRBV7-9 and J usage is TRBJ1-1, with D hard to call. The CDR3 protein is CASRPRVMNTEAFF. The CDR3 nucleotides read TGTGCCAGCCGACCGCGGGTTATGAACACTGAAGCTTTCTTT.